The 13 T cell receptor beta chains given below trace back to one sample, sequenced in a study of CD4 T cells in relation to SARS-CoV-2 and coronaviruses. Assay: immunoSEQ multiplex PCR; the TCRdb copy retains only in-frame clones and omits some. This sample carries more than 50,000 clones, approximately 90% of them seen once, and the ten largest clones take roughly 1.4%. Unexposed donor CD4+ T cells date from about 2011-2019, before the COVID-19 pandemic. Sequenced sample: memory CD4+ T cells from PBMCs. These receptor sequences come from a human donor in good health.

The DNA of the CDR3 is TGTGCCAGCAGCTACACGAACACCGGGGAGCTGTTTTTT. Protein product: CASSYTNTGELFF. The J gene is TRBJ2-2, the V gene TRBV11-2; D remains unclear. V dropped 4 bases and J dropped 0 bases, with 3 bases sitting between them. Germline assignment: CDR1 SGHAT and CDR2 FQNNGV. This CDR3 region has 13 residues.

The rearrangement links TRBV28 to TRBJ2-5; D is ambiguous. The germline V and J ends were trimmed by 5 bases and 7 bases, with 14 bases remaining between them. CDR1 MDHEN and CDR2 SYDVKM come from the germline V gene. The CDR3 has 13 residues. CDR3 region: CASSQPTPGTQYF. CDR3 nucleotides: TGTGCCAGCAGTCAACCCACCCCGGGGACCCAGTACTTC.

The chain carries TRBV4-2 and TRBJ2-5, with 12 bases identical to TRBD2. CDR3 length: 15 amino acids. Germline loops: CDR1 LGHNA, CDR2 YNFKEQ. Trimming cost V 0 bases and J 4 bases; bases outside gene matches: 0. The CDR3 loop reads CASSQEGLAGETQYF. CDR3 coding DNA: TGTGCCAGCAGCCAAGAGGGACTAGCGGGAGAGACCCAGTACTTC.

The CDR3 DNA reads TGCAGCGTTGCCGGCGGCAGCTCCTTCAAAAACATTCAGTACTTC. Translation: CSVAGGSSFKNIQYF. The chain carries TRBV29-1 and TRBJ2-4; D call uncertain. The CDR3 runs 15 residues. V was clipped by 4 bases and J by 3 bases, with 16 bases between them. The germline gives CDR1 SQVTM, CDR2 ANQGSEA.

This rearrangement joins TRBV28 to TRBJ1-5; D not certain. V was clipped by 7 bases and J by 0 bases, with 10 bases between them. Germline CDR1 reads MDHEN; CDR2 reads SYDVKM. The CDR3 has 14 amino acids. CDR3: CASIRSNSNQPQHF. The CDR3 DNA reads as TGTGCCAGCATCAGAAGTAATAGCAATCAGCCCCAGCATTTT.

This clone was seen only a few times. The V gene is TRBV30, the J gene TRBJ2-7, with D unclear. This CDR3 comprises 12 residues. V was pared by 4 bases and J by 3 bases, with 10 bases between. Per germline, CDR1 GTSNPN and CDR2 SVGIG (reference sequence). CDR3 bases: TGTGCCTGGAACAGAAAGTTCTACGAGCAGTACTTC. It translates to CAWNRKFYEQYF. Complete variable domain (other parts from reference TRBV30 and TRBJ2-7): SQTIHQWPATLVQPVGSPLSLECTVEGTSNPNLYWYRQAAGRGLQLLFYSVGIGQISSEVPQNLSASRPQDRQFILSSKKLLLSDSGFYLCAWNRKFYEQYFGPGTRLTVT.

J is TRBJ1-1 and V is TRBV15; D not certain. With 7 bases removed from V and 10 bases from J, the gap between germline ends came to 22 bases. Germline CDR1 LNHNV, CDR2 YYDKDF (reference sequence). This CDR3 is 14 amino acids long. Written as DNA, the CDR3 is TGTGCCACCACTCCCGGGAACCGCCAGACCGGAGCTTTCTTT. Its protein product is CATTPGNRQTGAFF.

Remarks on this clone: The same CDR3 is also encoded by other DNA sequences in this sample. The V gene is TRBV24-1, the J gene TRBJ1-1, with TRBD1 matching over 10 bases. V shed 5 bases, J shed 1 base, and the junction held 0 bases outside the gene matches. Looked up from germline, CDR1 is KGHDR and CDR2 is SFDVKD. The CDR3 is 14 residues long. CDR3 protein: CATSGTGGNTEAFF. CDR3 DNA: TGTGCCACCAGTGGGACAGGGGGGAACACTGAAGCTTTCTTT.

This clone was recorded once. This sequence joins TRBV27 and TRBJ2-3; 7 positions agree with TRBD2. Germline-derived CDR1 and CDR2 are MNHEY and SMNVEV (reference sequence). The CDR3 is 16 amino acids. With V trimmed by 3 bases and J by 3 bases, 9 bases remained unmatched. The DNA of the CDR3 is TGTGCCAGCAGTTTGTTCGGGCTAGCGGCAACAGATACGCAGTATTTT. Its translation: CASSLFGLAATDTQYF.

The CDR3 region is CATSDLASGTSTDTQYF. CDR3 in DNA: TGTGCCACCAGTGATTTGGCTAGCGGGACTAGCACAGATACGCAGTATTTT. This chain uses TRBV24-1 with TRBJ2-3; the match to TRBD2 covers 9 bases. The CDR3 runs to 17 residues. V was pared by 0 bases and J by 0 bases, with 3 bases of the junction left unmatched. The germline V gene encodes CDR1 KGHDR and CDR2 SFDVKD.

The chain is built from TRBV7-8 and TRBJ1-5, with D uncertain. The germline V gene encodes CDR1 SGHVS and CDR2 FQNEAQ. Trimming pared 0 bases from V and 4 bases from J, leaving 7 bases between. This CDR3 has 14 amino acids. CDR3 amino acids: CASSLARKNQPQHF. In nucleotides, the CDR3 is TGTGCCAGCAGCTTAGCCCGGAAGAATCAGCCCCAGCATTTT. The full variable domain, rest sourced from reference TRBV7-8 and TRBJ1-5, is GAGVSQSPRYKVAKRGQDVALRCDPISGHVSLFWYQQALGQGPEFLTYFQNEAQLDKSGLPSDRFFAERPEGSVSTLKIQRTQQEDSAVYLCASSLARKNQPQHFGDGTRLSIL.

The chain joins TRBV12-3 or TRBV12-4 to TRBJ1-1; 8 bases line up with TRBD1. The CDR3 extends over 13 amino acids. V dropped 8 bases and J dropped 5; count of bases not matched to a gene: 7. CDR3 DNA sequence: TGTGCCAGCGTGGGGGGACAGGTGACTGAAGCTTTCTTT. Its protein product is CASVGGQVTEAFF.

The chain links TRBV6-1 to TRBJ2-7, with D uncertain. V gave up 3 bases and J gave up 1 base, with 10 bases separating them. The CDR3 contains 14 residues. Germline V gives CDR1 MNHNS, CDR2 SASEGT. CDR3 DNA: TGTGCCAGCAGTGATCGGGCGCTGTCCTACGAGCAGTACTTC. It translates to CASSDRALSYEQYF.